The 27 T cell receptor beta chains given below trace back to one sample, sequenced in a study of cytomegalovirus exposure and HLA in healthy donors. The primer mix had 60 Vbeta and 13 Jbeta primers. Sequencing used immunoSEQ multiplex PCR; TCRdb keeps in-frame clones, though not all of them. The data hold more than 150,000 clones, with 77% observed a single time. The source material was PBMCs. The origin of the receptors is a man younger than 35 in good health and CMV-seronegative.

This chain connects TRBV13 to TRBJ1-2; a possible D gene is TRBD1 (5 bases). V lost 4 bases to trimming and J lost 2 bases, with 8 bases between them. This CDR3 contains 13 residues. In germline, CDR1 is PRHDT, CDR2 FYEKMQ (reference sequence). CDR3 loop: CASSSTGNYGYTF. The CDR3 DNA follows: TGTGCCAGCAGCTCCACAGGAAACTATGGCTACACCTTC.

This chain connects TRBV6-5 to TRBJ1-2, with 8 nucleotides matching TRBD1. The V gene's germline CDR1 is MNHEY and CDR2 SVGAGI. The CDR3 length is 13 residues. Germline trimming cut 6 bases from V and 4 bases from J; bases unmatched to any gene: 4. The CDR3 DNA reads as TGTGCCAGCAGGACAGGGGTCGGCTATGGCTACACCTTC. This codes for CASRTGVGYGYTF.

The V call is TRBV5-1, the J call TRBJ2-5, with 8 bases fitting TRBD1. The CDR3 is 15 amino acids. With 4 bases clipped from V and 11 bases from J, the junction kept 16 bases outside the gene matches. Looked up from germline, CDR1 is SGHRS and CDR2 is YFSETQ. Here the CDR3 DNA reads TGCGCCAGCAGCCTCACCTCGACAGGGGCTTGGGAGCAGTACTTC. Translating gives CASSLTSTGAWEQYF.

The chain uses TRBV4-1 and TRBJ2-7, with TRBD2 identical over 7 bases. With 0 bases clipped from V and 6 bases from J, the junction kept 8 bases outside the gene matches. Germline loops: CDR1 MGHRA, CDR2 YSYEKL. This CDR3 comprises 15 residues. CDR3 amino acids: CASSQDLGGGGEQYF. CDR3 bases: TGCGCCAGCAGCCAAGATCTTGGGGGGGGAGGCGAGCAGTACTTC.

This clone came up once. The chain has TRBV5-1 and TRBJ2-1; 8 bases line up with TRBD1. CDR3 size: 16 residues. J gave up 3 bases and V 6 bases, and 11 bases lay outside the gene matches. CDR1 and CDR2 (germline): SGHRS, YFSETQ. This CDR3 reads CASISGQGGIYNEQFF. Written as DNA, the CDR3 is TGCGCCAGCATCAGTGGACAGGGCGGAATCTACAATGAGCAGTTCTTC.

V is TRBV29-1 and J is TRBJ1-1; D might be TRBD1 (6 bases). This CDR3 region has 12 residues. Germline V gene lookup returns CDR1 SQVTM and CDR2 ANQGSEA. With 4 bases removed from V and 4 bases from J, the gap between germline ends came to 10 bases. This CDR3 is CSVVQGSTEAFF. The CDR3, as DNA: TGCAGCGTTGTACAGGGAAGCACTGAAGCTTTCTTT.

The chain links TRBV7-9 to TRBJ1-1, with D unclear. The CDR3 has 12 amino acids. V lost 5 bases, J lost 8 bases, and 12 bases lay in between. Germline CDR1 is SEHNR and CDR2 is FQNEAQ (reference sequence). CDR3 loop: CASSREGREAFF. In DNA, the CDR3 is TGTGCCAGCAGCCGCGAGGGTAGAGAAGCTTTCTTT.

The chain is built from TRBV9 and TRBJ2-5; a weak D match, TRBD2 (5 bases). The CDR3 runs to 15 residues. Looked up from germline, CDR1 is SGDLS and CDR2 is YYNGEE. Trimming removed 0 bases at V and 2 bases at J, with 11 bases between. In nucleotides, the CDR3 is TGTGCCAGCAGCGTAGGGGTCGGAGGACAAGAGACCCAGTACTTC. Its protein is CASSVGVGGQETQYF. The whole variable domain, remainder taken from reference TRBV9 and TRBJ2-5, is DSGVTQTPKHLITATGQRVTLRCSPRSGDLSVYWYQQSLDQGLQFLIQYYNGEERAKGNILERFSAQQFPDLHSELNLSSLELGDSALYFCASSVGVGGQETQYFGPGTRLLVL.

This clone was seen a handful of times. The gene calls are TRBV29-1 and TRBJ2-3, with D perhaps matching TRBD2 (5 bases). The CDR3 consists of 16 residues. Germline CDR1 SQVTM, CDR2 ANQGSEA. Trimming took 6 bases from V and 0 from J, leaving 19 bases between them. The CDR3 DNA is TGCAGCGTCCCCCCAGCGGACTTTACTAGCACAGATACGCAGTATTTT. As protein: CSVPPADFTSTDTQYF.

The J gene is TRBJ1-2, the V gene TRBV6-6, with TRBD1 matching over 8 bases. V lost 2 bases, J lost 3 bases, and 2 bases stayed unmatched. Germline CDR1 MNHNY, CDR2 SVGAGI (reference sequence). The CDR3 is 14 residues long. CDR3 nucleotides: TGTGCCAGCAGTTACGACAGGGGAGACTATGGCTACACCTTC. Translated, it gives CASSYDRGDYGYTF.

The J gene is TRBJ2-3, the V gene TRBV9; 12 bases align to TRBD2. The CDR3 covers 20 residues. Germline assignment: CDR1 SGDLS and CDR2 YYNGEE. Trimming removed 4 bases from V and 0 bases from J; junction bases left unmatched: 15. CDR3 sequence reads: CASSTDRRTSGALSTDTQYF. CDR3 nucleotide sequence: TGTGCCAGCAGCACGGACCGACGGACTAGCGGGGCCCTTAGCACAGATACGCAGTATTTT. Supplemented by reference TRBV9 and TRBJ2-3, the full variable domain reads DSGVTQTPKHLITATGQRVTLRCSPRSGDLSVYWYQQSLDQGLQFLIQYYNGEERAKGNILERFSAQQFPDLHSELNLSSLELGDSALYFCASSTDRRTSGALSTDTQYFGPGTRLTVL.

This chain links TRBV6-5 with TRBJ2-5; TRBD2 matches at 7 bases. V lost 2 bases to trimming and J lost 7 bases; unmatched junction nucleotides: 13. Per the germline V gene, CDR1 is MNHEY and CDR2 is SVGAGI. This CDR3 is built from 16 residues. The CDR3 here is CASSYQIGRPGGTQYF. CDR3 coding DNA: TGTGCCAGCAGTTACCAAATTGGTCGGCCGGGGGGGACCCAGTACTTC.

This clone was seen a single time. This chain connects TRBV19 to TRBJ1-1; possibly TRBD1 for D (6 bases). Trimming removed 7 bases at V and 4 bases at J, with 13 bases between. Looked up from germline, CDR1 is LNHDA and CDR2 is SQIVND (reference sequence). This CDR3 comprises 13 residues. The CDR3 DNA follows: TGTGCCAGTATACGTGGGGGCAGCACTGAAGCTTTCTTT. Its protein product is CASIRGGSTEAFF.

This clone occurred a few times. J is TRBJ1-2 and V is TRBV6-5; D perhaps matches TRBD1 (6 bases). V was shortened by 10 bases and J by 8 bases, with 14 bases between the two germline ends. The CDR3 consists of 11 residues. Germline CDR1 and CDR2: MNHEY and SVGAGI. CDR3 sequence reads: CAIWGGRGYTF. CDR3 DNA: TGTGCCATATGGGGGGGGCGCGGCTACACCTTC.

This rearrangement joins TRBV15 to TRBJ2-1; the match to TRBD2 covers 8 bases. Germline V CDR1 and CDR2: LNHNV, YYDKDF (reference sequence). There are 15 residues in the CDR3. J lost 5 bases, V lost 5 bases, and 8 bases had no gene match. CDR3 coding DNA: TGTGCCACCAGCTTACGCAGGACTAGCCACAATGAGCAGTTCTTC. It encodes CATSLRRTSHNEQFF.

The chain has TRBV7-9 and TRBJ2-7; 10 bases map to TRBD1. Losses at the gene ends were 5 bases for V and 5 bases for J; bases not matched to a gene: 6. Per the germline V gene, CDR1 is SEHNR and CDR2 is FQNEAQ (reference sequence). CDR3 size: 14 residues. This chain's CDR3 is CASSPRQGAHEQYF. CDR3 DNA sequence: TGTGCCAGCAGCCCAAGACAGGGGGCACACGAGCAGTACTTC.

This clone was seen a handful of times. The chain couples TRBV6-1 to TRBJ1-1; D perhaps matches TRBD1 (5 bases). CDR3 length: 14 residues. V lost 5 bases, J lost 7 bases, and 17 bases lay in between. CDR1 and CDR2 from the germline V gene are MNHNS and SASEGT. The CDR3 DNA follows: TGTGCCAGCAGTCGGGACTCCGCCACAGGTGAAGCTTTCTTT. The encoded protein is CASSRDSATGEAFF.

The V call is TRBV7-2, the J call TRBJ1-2; 7 bases fit TRBD1. CDR1 is SGHTA and CDR2 is FQGNSA in the germline V gene. The CDR3 consists of 13 residues. V gave up 5 bases and J gave up 4 bases; unmatched junction bases: 4. CDR3 coding DNA: TGTGCCAGCAGCGTAGACAGGGCCTATGGCTACACCTTC. Its translation: CASSVDRAYGYTF.

V is TRBV9 and J is TRBJ1-1, with no clear D. Trimming removed 4 bases at V and 3 bases at J, with 10 bases between. The CDR3 is 13 amino acids. The germline CDR1 and CDR2 sequences are SGDLS and YYNGEE. DNA for the CDR3: TGTGCCAGCAGCCTCACATCAGACACTGAAGCTTTCTTT. Translated: CASSLTSDTEAFF.

The chain is built from TRBV5-8 and TRBJ1-5; D perhaps matches TRBD1 (5 bases). Trimming cost V 5 bases and J 7 bases, with 16 bases left between them. This CDR3 is built from 14 residues. Germline assignment: CDR1 SGHTS and CDR2 YDEGEE. The CDR3 loop is CASRLSGARQPQHF. For the CDR3, the DNA is TGTGCCAGCAGACTCAGCGGGGCACGGCAGCCCCAGCATTTT.

The rearrangement links TRBV19 to TRBJ1-2; 9 positions agree with TRBD1. This CDR3 region has 16 residues. After removal of 9 bases from V and 2 bases from J, the junction contained 13 bases not matched to a gene. In germline, CDR1 is LNHDA, CDR2 SQIVND (reference sequence). CDR3 protein: CASRWGQGTPNYGYTF. The CDR3 DNA reads TGTGCCAGCCGGTGGGGACAGGGCACCCCAAACTATGGCTACACCTTC.

This sequence joins TRBV11-2 and TRBJ2-5; the match to TRBD2 covers 11 bases. In germline, CDR1 is SGHAT, CDR2 FQNNGV. The CDR3 covers 16 residues. V was clipped by 4 bases and J by 5 bases; unmatched bases: 9. As DNA, the CDR3 is TGTGCCAGCAGCTCTTATAGCGGGGGGGCCGGGGAGACCCAGTACTTC. This translates into CASSSYSGGAGETQYF.

The chain uses TRBV2 and TRBJ1-5; TRBD1 matches 9 bases. V was pared by 6 bases and J by 9 bases, with 9 bases of the junction left unmatched. The CDR3 covers 14 residues. Germline-derived CDR1 and CDR2 are SNHLY and FYNNEI. CDR3 coding DNA: TGTGCCAGCAGAGAGGGACAGGGCGAATGGCCCCAGCATTTT. Its translation is CASREGQGEWPQHF.

The chain employs TRBV19 and TRBJ2-7; a weak D match, TRBD2 (5 bases). Trimming removed 1 base at V and 6 bases at J, with 10 bases between. Germline assignment: CDR1 LNHDA and CDR2 SQIVND (reference sequence). This CDR3 is built from 13 residues. CDR3 residues: CASSIGGLSEQYF. CDR3 nucleotides: TGTGCCAGTAGTATAGGAGGGCTTAGCGAGCAGTACTTC. Variable domain in full (rest from reference TRBV19 and TRBJ2-7): DGGITQSPKYLFRKEGQNVTLSCEQNLNHDAMYWYRQDPGQGLRLIYYSQIVNDFQKGDIAEGYSVSREKKESFPLTVTSAQKNPTAFYLCASSIGGLSEQYFGPGTRLTVT.

The chain links TRBV4-3 to TRBJ1-5; tentative D call: TRBD1 (5 bases). Germline V gene sequence: CDR1 LGHNA, CDR2 YSLEER. This CDR3 contains 17 residues. The germline V and J ends were trimmed by 0 bases and 5 bases, with 17 bases remaining between them. CDR3 residues: CASSQDIRGGNYQPQHF. For the CDR3, the DNA is TGCGCCAGCAGCCAAGATATTCGGGGGGGGAATTATCAGCCCCAGCATTTT.

This clone occurred once. The rearrangement uses TRBV11-2 and TRBJ1-1, with D possibly being TRBD1 (5 bases). CDR3 length: 14 residues. Germline assignment: CDR1 SGHAT and CDR2 FQNNGV. V gave up 0 bases and J gave up 6 bases, with 11 bases separating them. DNA of the CDR3: TGTGCCAGCAGCTTAGATATGGGGGGGTCTGAAGCTTTCTTT. This sequence encodes CASSLDMGGSEAFF.

This clone was observed a single time. This chain links TRBV7-8 with TRBJ2-1, with D hard to call. The germline V gene encodes CDR1 SGHVS and CDR2 FQNEAQ. Trimming cost V 6 bases and J 0 bases, with 18 bases left between them. This CDR3 contains 17 residues. The CDR3 DNA is TGTGCCAGCAGACTCACAAGACTGCTAAGCTCCTACAATGAGCAGTTCTTC. Translated: CASRLTRLLSSYNEQFF.